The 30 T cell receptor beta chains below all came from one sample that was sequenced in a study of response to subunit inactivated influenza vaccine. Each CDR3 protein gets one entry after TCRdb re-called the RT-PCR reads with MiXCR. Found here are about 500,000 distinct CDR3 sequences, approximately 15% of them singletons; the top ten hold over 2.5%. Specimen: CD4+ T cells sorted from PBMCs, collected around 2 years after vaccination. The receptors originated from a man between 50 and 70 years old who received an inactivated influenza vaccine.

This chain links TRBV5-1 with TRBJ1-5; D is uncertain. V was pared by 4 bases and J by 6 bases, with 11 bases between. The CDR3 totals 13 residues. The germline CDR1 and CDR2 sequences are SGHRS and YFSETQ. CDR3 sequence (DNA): TGCGCCAGCAGCGATGGAGGAAGTCAGCCCCAGCATTTT. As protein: CASSDGGSQPQHF. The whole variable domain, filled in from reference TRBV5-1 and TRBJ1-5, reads KAGVTQTPRYLIKTRGQQVTLSCSPISGHRSVSWYQQTPGQGLQFLFEYFSETQRNKGNFPGRFSGRQFSNSRSEMNVSTLELGDSALYLCASSDGGSQPQHFGDGTRLSIL.

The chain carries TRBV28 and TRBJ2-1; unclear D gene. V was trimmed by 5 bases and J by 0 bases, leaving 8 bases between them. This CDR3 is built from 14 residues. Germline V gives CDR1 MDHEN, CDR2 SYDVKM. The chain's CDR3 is CASSPLSSYNEQFF. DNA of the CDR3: TGTGCCAGCAGTCCGCTAAGCTCCTACAATGAGCAGTTCTTC.

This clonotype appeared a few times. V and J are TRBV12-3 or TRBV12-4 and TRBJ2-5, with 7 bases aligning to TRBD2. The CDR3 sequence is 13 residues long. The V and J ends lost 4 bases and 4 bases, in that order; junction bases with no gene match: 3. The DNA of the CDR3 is TGTGCCAGCAGTTGGACTAGTGTAGAGACCCAGTACTTC. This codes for CASSWTSVETQYF.

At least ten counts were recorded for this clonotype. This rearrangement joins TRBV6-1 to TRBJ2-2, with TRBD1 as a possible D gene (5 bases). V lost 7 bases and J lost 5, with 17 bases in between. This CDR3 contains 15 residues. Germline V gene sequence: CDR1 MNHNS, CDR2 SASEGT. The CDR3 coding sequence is TGTGCCAGCAAGCGTGGGGCCAGTCGAACCGGGGAGCTGTTTTTT. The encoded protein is CASKRGASRTGELFF.

CDR3 DNA sequence: TGTGCCAGCAGTTCCGGGAGAGGGAACACCGGGGAGCTGTTTTTT. This translates into CASSSGRGNTGELFF. The gene calls are TRBV6-5 and TRBJ2-2, with D maybe TRBD2 (6 bases). The ends were cut back, 4 bases at V and 1 base at J, with 10 bases in the middle. CDR3 length equals 15 residues. Germline CDR1 reads MNHEY; CDR2 reads SVGAGI.

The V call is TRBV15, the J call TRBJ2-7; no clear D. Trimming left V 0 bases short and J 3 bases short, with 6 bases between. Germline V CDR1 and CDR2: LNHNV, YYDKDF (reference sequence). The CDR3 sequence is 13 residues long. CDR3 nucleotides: TGTGCCACCAGCAGAGATTATTTCTACGAGCAGTACTTC. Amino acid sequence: CATSRDYFYEQYF.

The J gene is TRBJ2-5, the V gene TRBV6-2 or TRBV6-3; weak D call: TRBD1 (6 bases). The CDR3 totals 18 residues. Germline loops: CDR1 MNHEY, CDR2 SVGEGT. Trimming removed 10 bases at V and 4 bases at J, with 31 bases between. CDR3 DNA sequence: TGTGCCATCCCTGCCATCGACAGGAGCCCCGGGCTGGGAGAGACCCAGTACTTC. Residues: CAIPAIDRSPGLGETQYF.

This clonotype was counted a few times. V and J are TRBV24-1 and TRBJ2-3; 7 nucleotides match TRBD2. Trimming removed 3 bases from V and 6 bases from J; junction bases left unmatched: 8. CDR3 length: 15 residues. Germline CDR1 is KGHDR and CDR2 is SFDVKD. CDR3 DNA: TGTGCCACCAGTGATCCAGCGGGATCGGGGGATACGCAGTATTTT. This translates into CATSDPAGSGDTQYF.

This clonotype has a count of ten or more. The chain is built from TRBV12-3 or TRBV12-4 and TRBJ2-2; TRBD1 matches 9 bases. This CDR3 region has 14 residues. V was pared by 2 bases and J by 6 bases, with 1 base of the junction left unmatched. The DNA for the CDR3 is TGTGCCAGCAGTTTAAGACAGGGGGCCGGGGAGCTGTTTTTT. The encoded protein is CASSLRQGAGELFF.

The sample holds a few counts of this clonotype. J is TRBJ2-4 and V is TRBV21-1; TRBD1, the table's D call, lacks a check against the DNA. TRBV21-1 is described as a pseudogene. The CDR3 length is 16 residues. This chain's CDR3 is CASSKDREEVKNIQYF. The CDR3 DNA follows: TGTGCCAGCAGCAAAGACAGGGAGGAGGTCAAAAACATTCAGTACTTC.

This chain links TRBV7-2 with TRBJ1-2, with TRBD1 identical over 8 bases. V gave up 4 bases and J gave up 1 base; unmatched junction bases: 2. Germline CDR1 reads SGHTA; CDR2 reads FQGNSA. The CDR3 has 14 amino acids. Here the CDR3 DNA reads TGTGCCAGCAGCTGGACAGGGCTTAACTATGGCTACACCTTC. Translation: CASSWTGLNYGYTF.

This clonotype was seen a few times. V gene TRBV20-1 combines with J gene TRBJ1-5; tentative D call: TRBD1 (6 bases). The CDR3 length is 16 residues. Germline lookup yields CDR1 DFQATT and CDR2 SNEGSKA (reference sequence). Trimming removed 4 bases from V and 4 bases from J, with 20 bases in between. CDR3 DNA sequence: TGCAGTGCTACCCCAGGCACAGTAGGGGGGAATCAGCCCCAGCATTTT. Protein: CSATPGTVGGNQPQHF.

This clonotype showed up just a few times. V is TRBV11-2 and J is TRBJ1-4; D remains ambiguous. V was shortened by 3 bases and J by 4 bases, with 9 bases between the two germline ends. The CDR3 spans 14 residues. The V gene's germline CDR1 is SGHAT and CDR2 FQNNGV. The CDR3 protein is CASSFGDVNEKLFF. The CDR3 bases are TGTGCCAGCAGCTTCGGGGATGTTAATGAAAAACTGTTTTTT.

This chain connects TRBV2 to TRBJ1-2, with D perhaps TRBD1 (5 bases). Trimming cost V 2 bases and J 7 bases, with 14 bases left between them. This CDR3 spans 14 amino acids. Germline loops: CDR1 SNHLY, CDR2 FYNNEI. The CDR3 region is CASSEIGALGGYTF. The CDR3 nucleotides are TGTGCCAGCAGTGAAATAGGGGCTTTGGGTGGCTACACCTTC.

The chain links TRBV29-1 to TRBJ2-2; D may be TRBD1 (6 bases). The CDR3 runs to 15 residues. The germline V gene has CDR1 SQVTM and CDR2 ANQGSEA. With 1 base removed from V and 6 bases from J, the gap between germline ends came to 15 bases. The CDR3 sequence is CSVEVGQRKPGELFF. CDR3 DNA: TGCAGCGTTGAAGTCGGACAGAGAAAGCCCGGGGAGCTGTTTTTT.

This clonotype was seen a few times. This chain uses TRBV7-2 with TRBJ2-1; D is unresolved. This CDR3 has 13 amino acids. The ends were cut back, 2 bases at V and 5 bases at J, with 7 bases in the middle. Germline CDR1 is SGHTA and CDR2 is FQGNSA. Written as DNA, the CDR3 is TGTGCCAGCAGCTTACGTGTCGACAATGAGCAGTTCTTC. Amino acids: CASSLRVDNEQFF.

CDR3 nucleotides: TGCGCCAGCAGCTTGGGACAGGCACGTAATTCACCCCTCCACTTT. Its protein is CASSLGQARNSPLHF. This chain connects TRBV5-1 to TRBJ1-6, with a tentative D call TRBD1 (6 bases). The CDR3 is 15 amino acids. The germline gives CDR1 SGHRS, CDR2 YFSETQ. V was pared by 0 bases and J by 6 bases, with 10 bases between.

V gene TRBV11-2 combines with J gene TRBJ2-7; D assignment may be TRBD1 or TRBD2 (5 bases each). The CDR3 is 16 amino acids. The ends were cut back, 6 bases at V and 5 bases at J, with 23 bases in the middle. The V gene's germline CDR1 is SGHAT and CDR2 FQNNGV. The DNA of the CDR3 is TGTGCCAGCAGTCTAAAAGGGGCCCTGAGGGAGAACGAGCAGTACTTC. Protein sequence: CASSLKGALRENEQYF.

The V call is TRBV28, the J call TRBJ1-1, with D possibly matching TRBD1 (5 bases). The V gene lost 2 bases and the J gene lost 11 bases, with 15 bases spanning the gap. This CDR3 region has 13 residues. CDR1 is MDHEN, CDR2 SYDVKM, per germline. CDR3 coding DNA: TGTGCCAGCAGTTTAGGGTACAGTGGGGGGGCTTTCTTT. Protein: CASSLGYSGGAFF.

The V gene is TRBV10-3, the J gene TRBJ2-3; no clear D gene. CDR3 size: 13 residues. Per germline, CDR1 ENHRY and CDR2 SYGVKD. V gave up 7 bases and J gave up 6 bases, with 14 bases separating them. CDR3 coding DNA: TGTGCCATCAAGGGCAGTCCGTCCGATACGCAGTATTTT. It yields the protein CAIKGSPSDTQYF.

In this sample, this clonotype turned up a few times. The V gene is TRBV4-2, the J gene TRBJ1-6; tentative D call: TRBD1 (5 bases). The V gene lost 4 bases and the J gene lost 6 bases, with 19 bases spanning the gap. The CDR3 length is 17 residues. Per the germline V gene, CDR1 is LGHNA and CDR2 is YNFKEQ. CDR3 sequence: CASSPFAGEPGNSPLHF. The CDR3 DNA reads TGTGCCAGCAGCCCATTTGCGGGGGAACCGGGTAATTCACCCCTCCACTTT.

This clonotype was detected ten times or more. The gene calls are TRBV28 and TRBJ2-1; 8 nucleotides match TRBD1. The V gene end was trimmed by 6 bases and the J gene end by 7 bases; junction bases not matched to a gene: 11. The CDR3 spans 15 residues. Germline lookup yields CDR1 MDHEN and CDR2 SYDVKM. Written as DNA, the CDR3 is TGTGCCAGCAGCATAGACAGGGGAATCAGGAATGAGCAGTTCTTC. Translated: CASSIDRGIRNEQFF.

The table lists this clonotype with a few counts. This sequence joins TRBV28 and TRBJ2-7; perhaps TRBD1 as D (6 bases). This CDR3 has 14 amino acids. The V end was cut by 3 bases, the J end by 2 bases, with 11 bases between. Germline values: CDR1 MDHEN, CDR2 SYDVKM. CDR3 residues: CASSLTGSTYEQYF. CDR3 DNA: TGTGCCAGCAGTTTGACAGGAAGTACCTACGAGCAGTACTTC.

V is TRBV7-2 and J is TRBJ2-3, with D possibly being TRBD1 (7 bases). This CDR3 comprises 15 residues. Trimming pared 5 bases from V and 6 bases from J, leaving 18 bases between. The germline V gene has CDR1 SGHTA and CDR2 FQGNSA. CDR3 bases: TGTGCCAGCAGCCCAGGGGGGCCCAGAAGCGATACGCAGTATTTT. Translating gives CASSPGGPRSDTQYF.

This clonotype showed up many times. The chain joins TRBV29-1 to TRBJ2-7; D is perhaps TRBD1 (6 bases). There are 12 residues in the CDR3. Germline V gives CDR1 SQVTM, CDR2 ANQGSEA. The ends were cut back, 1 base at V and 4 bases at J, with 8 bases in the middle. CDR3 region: CSVEGDKYEQYF. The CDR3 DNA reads TGCAGCGTTGAAGGGGACAAATACGAGCAGTACTTC.

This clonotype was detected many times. The DNA for the CDR3 is TGTGCCAGCAGTTTGGCAGGGGGAGCAGATACGCAGTATTTT. Protein sequence: CASSLAGGADTQYF. The V and J genes are TRBV12-3 or TRBV12-4 and TRBJ2-3; 7 nucleotides match TRBD1. The CDR3 sequence is 14 residues long. The ends lost 3 bases at V and 4 bases at J; junction bases unmatched: 4.

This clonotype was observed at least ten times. CDR3 coding DNA: TGCGCCAGCAGCCAAGGGGGCCCGGGGGCCAATCAGCCCCAGCATTTT. This encodes CASSQGGPGANQPQHF. The V and J genes are TRBV4-3 and TRBJ1-5; a possible D gene is TRBD1 (6 bases). The germline V gene encodes CDR1 LGHNA and CDR2 YSLEER. V shed 1 base and J shed 3 bases, with 13 bases lying between them. The CDR3 has 16 residues.

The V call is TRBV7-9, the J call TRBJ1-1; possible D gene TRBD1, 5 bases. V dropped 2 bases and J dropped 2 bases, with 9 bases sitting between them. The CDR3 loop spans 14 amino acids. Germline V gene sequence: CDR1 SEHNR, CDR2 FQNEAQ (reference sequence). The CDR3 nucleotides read TGTGCCAGCAGCTTAAAGCAGGGTAACACTGAAGCTTTCTTT. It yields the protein CASSLKQGNTEAFF.

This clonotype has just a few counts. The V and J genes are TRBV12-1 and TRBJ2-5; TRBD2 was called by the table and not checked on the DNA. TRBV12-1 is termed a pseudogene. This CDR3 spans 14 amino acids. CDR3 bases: TGTGCCAGCACCATGGGACTACATCAAGAGACCCAGTACTTC. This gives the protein CASTMGLHQETQYF.

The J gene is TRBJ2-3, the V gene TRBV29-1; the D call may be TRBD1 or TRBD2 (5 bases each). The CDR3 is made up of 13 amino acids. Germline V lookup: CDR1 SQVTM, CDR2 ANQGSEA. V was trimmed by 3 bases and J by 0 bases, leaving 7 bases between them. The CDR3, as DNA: TGCAGCGTTGAGAGGGACAGCACAGATACGCAGTATTTT. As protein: CSVERDSTDTQYF.